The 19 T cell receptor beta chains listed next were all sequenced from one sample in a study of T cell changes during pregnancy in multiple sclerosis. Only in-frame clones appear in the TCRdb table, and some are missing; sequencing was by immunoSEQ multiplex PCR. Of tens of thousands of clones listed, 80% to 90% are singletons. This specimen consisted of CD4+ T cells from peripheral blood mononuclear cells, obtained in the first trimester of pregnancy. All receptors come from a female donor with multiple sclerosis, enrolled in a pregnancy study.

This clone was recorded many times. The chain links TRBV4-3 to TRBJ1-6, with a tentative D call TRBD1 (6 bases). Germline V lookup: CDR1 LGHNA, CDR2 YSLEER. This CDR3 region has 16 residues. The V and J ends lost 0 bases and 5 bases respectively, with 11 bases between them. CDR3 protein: CASSQEPTGHNSPLHF. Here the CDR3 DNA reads TGCGCCAGCAGCCAAGAACCGACAGGCCATAATTCACCCCTCCACTTT.

CDR3 nucleotide sequence: TGTGCCAGCAGTTTTACAGCCGTCTCTGGAAACACCATATATTTT. Its translation is CASSFTAVSGNTIYF. This chain connects TRBV6-1 to TRBJ1-3; D not certain. Trimming pared 5 bases from V and 0 bases from J, leaving 11 bases between. The CDR3 contains 15 residues. The V gene's germline CDR1 is MNHNS and CDR2 SASEGT.

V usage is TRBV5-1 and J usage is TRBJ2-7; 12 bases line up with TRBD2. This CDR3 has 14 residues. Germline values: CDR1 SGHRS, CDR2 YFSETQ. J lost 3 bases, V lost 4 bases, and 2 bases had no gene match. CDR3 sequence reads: CASSTSGGNYEQYF. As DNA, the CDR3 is TGCGCCAGCAGCACTAGCGGGGGGAACTACGAGCAGTACTTC.

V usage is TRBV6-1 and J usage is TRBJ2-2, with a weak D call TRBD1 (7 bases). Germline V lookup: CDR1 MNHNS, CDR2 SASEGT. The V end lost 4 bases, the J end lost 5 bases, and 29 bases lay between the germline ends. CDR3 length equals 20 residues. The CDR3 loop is CASSAIRRGLLYPYTGELFF. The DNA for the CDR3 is TGTGCCAGCAGTGCCATACGGAGGGGGCTCCTCTACCCTTATACCGGGGAGCTGTTTTTT.

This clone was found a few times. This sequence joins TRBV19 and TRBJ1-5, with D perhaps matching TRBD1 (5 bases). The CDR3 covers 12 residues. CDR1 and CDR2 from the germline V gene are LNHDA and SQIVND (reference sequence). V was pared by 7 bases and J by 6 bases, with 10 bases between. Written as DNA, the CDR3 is TGTGCCAGTATGCAGGGCAGTCAGCCCCAGCATTTT. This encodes CASMQGSQPQHF.

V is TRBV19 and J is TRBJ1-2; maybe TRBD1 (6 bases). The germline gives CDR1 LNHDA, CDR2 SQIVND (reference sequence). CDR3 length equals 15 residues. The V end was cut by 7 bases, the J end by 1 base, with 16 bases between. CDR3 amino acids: CASTRTAGVNYGYTF. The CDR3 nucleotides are TGTGCCAGTACCCGGACAGCGGGGGTTAACTATGGCTACACCTTC.

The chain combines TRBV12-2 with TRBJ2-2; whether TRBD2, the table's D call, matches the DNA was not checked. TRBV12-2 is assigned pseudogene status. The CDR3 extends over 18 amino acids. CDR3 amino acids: CASRRGLAGEPNTGELFF. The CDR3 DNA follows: TGTGCAAGTCGACGGGGACTAGCGGGGGAACCGAACACCGGGGAGCTGTTTTTT.

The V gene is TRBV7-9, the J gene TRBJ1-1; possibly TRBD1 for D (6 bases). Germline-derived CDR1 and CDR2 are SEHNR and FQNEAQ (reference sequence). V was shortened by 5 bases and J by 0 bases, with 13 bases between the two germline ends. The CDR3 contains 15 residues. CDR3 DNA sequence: TGTGCCAGCAGCGCCGACAGGAGCGTGAACACTGAAGCTTTCTTT. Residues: CASSADRSVNTEAFF. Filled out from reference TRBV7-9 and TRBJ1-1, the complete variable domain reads DTGVSQNPRHKITKRGQNVTFRCDPISEHNRLYWYRQTLGQGPEFLTYFQNEAQLEKSRLLSDRFSAERPKGSFSTLEIQRTEQGDSAMYLCASSADRSVNTEAFFGQGTRLTVV.

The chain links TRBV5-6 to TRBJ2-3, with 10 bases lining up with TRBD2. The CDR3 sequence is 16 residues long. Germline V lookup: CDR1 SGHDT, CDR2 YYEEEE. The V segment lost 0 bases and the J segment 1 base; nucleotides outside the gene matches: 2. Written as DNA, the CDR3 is TGTGCCAGCAGCTTGGGACTAGCGGGTCGCACAGATACGCAGTATTTT. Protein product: CASSLGLAGRTDTQYF.

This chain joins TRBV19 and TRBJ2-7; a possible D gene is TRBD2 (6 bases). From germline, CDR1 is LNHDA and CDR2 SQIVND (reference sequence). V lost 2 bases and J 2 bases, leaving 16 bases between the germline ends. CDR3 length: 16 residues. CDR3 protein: CASSIRVRGSTYEQYF. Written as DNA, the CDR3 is TGTGCCAGTAGTATACGAGTGCGGGGCAGCACCTACGAGCAGTACTTC.

DNA of the CDR3: TGTGCCAGCAGCCTAACGGGACTCCCCTACGAGCAGTACTTC. It is translated as CASSLTGLPYEQYF. The rearrangement joins TRBV9 to TRBJ2-7; D possibly corresponds to TRBD2 (6 bases). This CDR3 contains 14 residues. Germline V CDR1 and CDR2: SGDLS, YYNGEE. Trimming cost V 4 bases and J 2 bases, with 13 bases left between them.

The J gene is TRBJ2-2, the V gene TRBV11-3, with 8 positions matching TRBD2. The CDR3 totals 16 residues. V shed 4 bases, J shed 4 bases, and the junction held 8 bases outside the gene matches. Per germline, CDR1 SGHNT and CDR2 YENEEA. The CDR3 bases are TGTGCCAGCAGCTATCACGCGGGAGGCGTCACCGGGGAGCTGTTTTTT. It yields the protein CASSYHAGGVTGELFF.

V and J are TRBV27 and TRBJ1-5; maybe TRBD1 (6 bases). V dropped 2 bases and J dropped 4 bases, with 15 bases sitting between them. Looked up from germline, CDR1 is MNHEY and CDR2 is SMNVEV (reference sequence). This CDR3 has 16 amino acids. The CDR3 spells CASSLTGQGRNQPQHF. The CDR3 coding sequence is TGTGCCAGCAGTTTAACGGGCCAGGGGCGAAATCAGCCCCAGCATTTT.

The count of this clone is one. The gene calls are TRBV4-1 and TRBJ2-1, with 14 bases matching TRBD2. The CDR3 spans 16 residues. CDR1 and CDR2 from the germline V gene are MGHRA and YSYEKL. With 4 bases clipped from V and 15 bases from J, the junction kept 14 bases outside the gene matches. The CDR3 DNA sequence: TGCGCCAGCAGCCCTGGGACTAGCGGGAGTAAGTGGTGGCCGTTCTTC. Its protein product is CASSPGTSGSKWWPFF.

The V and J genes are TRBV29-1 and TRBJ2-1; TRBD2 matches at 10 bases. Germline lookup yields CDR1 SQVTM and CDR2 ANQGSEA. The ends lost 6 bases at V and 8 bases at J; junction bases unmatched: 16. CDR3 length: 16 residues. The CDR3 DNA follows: TGCAGCGTCGACCAGAGAGCGGGAGGGCCCGGGGATGAGCAGTTCTTC. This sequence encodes CSVDQRAGGPGDEQFF.

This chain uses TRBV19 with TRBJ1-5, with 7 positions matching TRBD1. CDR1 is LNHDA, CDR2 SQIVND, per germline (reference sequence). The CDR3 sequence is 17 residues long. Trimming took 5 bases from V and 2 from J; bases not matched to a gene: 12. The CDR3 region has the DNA TGTGCCAGTAGTCTGACAGGGAGAGAGTTTGGCAATCAGCCCCAGCATTTT. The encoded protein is CASSLTGREFGNQPQHF. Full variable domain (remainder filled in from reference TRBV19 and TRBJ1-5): DGGITQSPKYLFRKEGQNVTLSCEQNLNHDAMYWYRQDPGQGLRLIYYSQIVNDFQKGDIAEGYSVSREKKESFPLTVTSAQKNPTAFYLCASSLTGREFGNQPQHFGDGTRLSIL.

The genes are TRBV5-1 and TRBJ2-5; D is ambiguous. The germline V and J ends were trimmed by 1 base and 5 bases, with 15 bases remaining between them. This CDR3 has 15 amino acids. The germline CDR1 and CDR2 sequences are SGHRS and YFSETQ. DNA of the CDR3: TGCGCCAGCAGCTTGAAGCTTTCCGGCGGCGAGACCCAGTACTTC. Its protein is CASSLKLSGGETQYF. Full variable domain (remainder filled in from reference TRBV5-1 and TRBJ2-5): KAGVTQTPRYLIKTRGQQVTLSCSPISGHRSVSWYQQTPGQGLQFLFEYFSETQRNKGNFPGRFSGRQFSNSRSEMNVSTLELGDSALYLCASSLKLSGGETQYFGPGTRLLVL.

The CDR3 DNA sequence: TGTGCCAGTAGTATAGGGGGCAGGGGCCAAGAGACCCAGTACTTC. It specifies CASSIGGRGQETQYF. This chain uses TRBV19 with TRBJ2-5, with TRBD1 as a possible D gene (6 bases). The length of the CDR3 is 15 residues. Per germline, CDR1 LNHDA and CDR2 SQIVND (reference sequence). The germline V and J ends were trimmed by 1 base and 1 base, with 10 bases remaining between them.

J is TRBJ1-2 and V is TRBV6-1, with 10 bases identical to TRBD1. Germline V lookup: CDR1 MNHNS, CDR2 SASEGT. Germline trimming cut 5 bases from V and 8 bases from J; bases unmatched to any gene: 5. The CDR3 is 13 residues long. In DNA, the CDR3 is TGTGCCAGCAGTCTGGGGACAGGGGAAGGCTACACCTTC. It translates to CASSLGTGEGYTF.